The sequence of this T cell receptor beta chain was determined in a study of response to subunit inactivated influenza vaccine. Overall study findings and caveats: T cells newly recruited by each seasonal influenza vaccination are few, the authors suggested.

A single record per CDR3 protein comes from TCRdb applying MiXCR to the RT-PCR reads. In the table there are fewer than 600,000 distinct CDR3 sequences, roughly 7.6% of which are singletons. V lost 4 bases and J lost 2; bases outside the gene matches: 8. In germline, CDR1 is SGHAT, CDR2 FQNNGV. This CDR3 comprises 15 residues. A note on this clonotype: Its antigen is still unknown.

This sample comprised PBMCs from blood, obtained 23 months after vaccination. V gene TRBV11-2 combines with J gene TRBJ2-7, with TRBD1 matching 7 bases. The TCR sequence derives from a man between 50 and 75 years old who received an inactivated influenza vaccine. CDR3 bases: TGTGCCAGCAGCTCCCCCCGGGACAGACCCTACGAGCAGTACTTC. Protein sequence: CASSSPRDRPYEQYF.